One sample yielded the 27 T cell receptor beta chains listed below, sequenced in a study of blood T cells in healthy people across ages. Then a second PCR, running about 6 to 12 cycles, was carried out with a sample-barcoded 5' primer and a J-beta primer mix. One entry per CDR3 protein results from TCRdb running MiXCR on the 5' RACE reads. The profile shows 600,000 to 850,000 distinct CDR3 sequences, around 25% of them singletons. The sample was also linked to a second study, of T cells of mothers and their children.

Sequencing was done on a sample of blood. These receptors were taken from a boy aged 5 to 17 in good health.

A few counts support this clonotype. The rearrangement uses TRBV4-3 and TRBJ2-1, with TRBD2 matching 10 bases. Germline values: CDR1 LGHNA, CDR2 YSLEER. The junction had 1 base not matched to a gene; V was cut back by 2 bases and J by 3 bases. The CDR3 totals 15 residues. The CDR3 here is CASSQTSGDYNEQFF. As DNA, the CDR3 is TGCGCCAGCAGCCAAACTAGCGGGGACTACAATGAGCAGTTCTTC.

This chain links TRBV21-1 with TRBJ1-2; TRBD1 reflects the table's D call only, with no check against the DNA. TRBV21-1 corresponds to a pseudogene. CDR3 length equals 16 residues. The CDR3 is CASSKRDRVDNYGYTF. Here the CDR3 DNA reads TGTGCCAGCAGCAAACGAGACAGGGTTGATAACTATGGCTACACCTTC.

This clonotype was recorded a few times. The genes are TRBV7-2 and TRBJ1-6; D is unclear. The CDR3 is 14 residues long. Per germline, CDR1 SGHTA and CDR2 FQGNSA. V lost 2 bases to trimming and J lost 9 bases, with 11 bases between them. The CDR3 coding sequence is TGTGCCAGCAGCTTACGAGAGGAGGGTTCACCCCTCCACTTT. Translation gives CASSLREEGSPLHF.

A few counts support this clonotype. The J gene is TRBJ1-1, the V gene TRBV20-1; 8 bases match TRBD1. Germline V gene data show CDR1 as DFQATT and CDR2 as SNEGSKA (reference sequence). CDR3 length: 16 residues. J lost 5 bases, V lost 4 bases, and 15 bases had no gene match. DNA for the CDR3: TGCAGTGCTAACGACAGGGGAAGGGGGTATGGGACTGAAGCTTTCTTT. Its protein is CSANDRGRGYGTEAFF.

The rearrangement links TRBV18 to TRBJ2-7; 9 positions agree with TRBD1. The CDR3 length is 15 residues. Trimming cost V 3 bases and J 2 bases; bases outside gene matches: 5. In germline, CDR1 is KGHSH, CDR2 LQKENI. The CDR3 DNA reads TGTGCCAGCTCACCCGGGACAGGGCTAGCCTACGAGCAGTACTTC. It yields the protein CASSPGTGLAYEQYF. The variable domain in full, with the rest retrieved from reference TRBV18 and TRBJ2-7, is NAGVMQNPRHLVRRRGQEARLRCSPMKGHSHVYWYRQLPEEGLKFMVYLQKENIIDESGMPKERFSAEFPKEGPSILRIQQVVRGDSAAYFCASSPGTGLAYEQYFGPGTRLTVT.

This chain joins TRBV6-1 and TRBJ2-5; a weak D match, TRBD1 (6 bases). Trimming cost V 9 bases and J 0 bases, with 11 bases left between them. The germline V gene has CDR1 MNHNS and CDR2 SASEGT. CDR3 size: 13 residues. The CDR3 DNA is TGTGCCAGTCGGGACAATTACCAAGAGACCCAGTACTTC. It yields the protein CASRDNYQETQYF.

This clonotype showed up just a few times. The rearrangement links TRBV29-1 to TRBJ2-5; D is unresolved. Trimming stripped 2 bases from V and 2 bases from J, with 9 bases between. Germline values: CDR1 SQVTM, CDR2 ANQGSEA. The CDR3 spans 13 residues. CDR3 DNA sequence: TGCAGCGTTGAATTATGGGCGCAAGAGACCCAGTACTTC. Translated: CSVELWAQETQYF.

The chain recombines TRBV12-3 or TRBV12-4 with TRBJ1-2; the D gene is possibly TRBD1 (5 bases). The CDR3 is 13 amino acids. The V gene lost 2 bases and the J gene lost 7 bases, with 11 bases spanning the gap. CDR3 protein: CASSLSYGGGYTF. CDR3 in DNA: TGTGCCAGCAGTTTAAGTTACGGGGGTGGCTACACCTTC.

This clonotype was observed a handful of times. The rearrangement links TRBV9 to TRBJ2-7; 12 bases map to TRBD2. The CDR3 length is 15 residues. Germline loops: CDR1 SGDLS, CDR2 YYNGEE. The trim removed 4 bases at V and 0 bases at J, leaving 2 bases unmatched. DNA of the CDR3: TGTGCCAGCAGCCCTAGCGGGGGGGCCTCCTACGAGCAGTACTTC. It yields the protein CASSPSGGASYEQYF.

In its sample, this clonotype was seen a few times. This rearrangement joins TRBV4-3 to TRBJ2-6; D not certain. The V end was cut by 0 bases, the J end by 0 bases, with 12 bases between. The CDR3 is made up of 18 amino acids. CDR1 and CDR2 from the germline V gene are LGHNA and YSLEER. The DNA for the CDR3 is TGCGCCAGCAGCCAAGATTTCCCAGAGGCCTCTGGGGCCAACGTCCTGACTTTC. It codes for CASSQDFPEASGANVLTF.

This clonotype was seen more than once but under ten times. The CDR3 here is CASSETPYNSPLHF. The CDR3 bases are TGTGCCAGCAGCGAGACACCCTATAATTCACCCCTCCACTTT. The chain joins TRBV7-3 to TRBJ1-6, with D unresolved. CDR1 and CDR2 from the germline V gene are SGHTA and FQGTGA. Trimming removed 5 bases at V and 2 bases at J, with 7 bases between. The CDR3 consists of 14 residues.

In its sample, this clonotype was seen a few times. V and J are TRBV20-1 and TRBJ1-1; D gene uncertain. Germline CDR1 and CDR2: DFQATT and SNEGSKA (reference sequence). V was clipped by 1 base and J by 0 bases, with 6 bases between them. This CDR3 has 13 residues. The CDR3 DNA sequence: TGCAGTGCTAGAGGTTTAATGAACACTGAAGCTTTCTTT. This gives the protein CSARGLMNTEAFF.

The chain has TRBV5-1 and TRBJ2-4, with 8 bases fitting TRBD1. Per germline, CDR1 SGHRS and CDR2 YFSETQ. Trimming at V came to 3 bases and at J to 6 bases, leaving 5 bases not matched to a gene. The CDR3 extends over 14 amino acids. This CDR3 is CASSSDRVLNIQYF. Here the CDR3 DNA reads TGCGCCAGCAGCTCGGACAGGGTACTAAACATTCAGTACTTC.

This rearrangement joins TRBV7-9 to TRBJ2-6; tentative D call: TRBD1 (6 bases). Germline loops: CDR1 SEHNR, CDR2 FQNEAQ (reference sequence). The CDR3 has 17 amino acids. Deletions cut 2 bases from V and 0 bases from J, with 11 bases between. As DNA, the CDR3 is TGTGCCAGCAGCTTATTTACAGGGTTCTCTGGGGCCAACGTCCTGACTTTC. Translation gives CASSLFTGFSGANVLTF.

The CDR3 DNA sequence: TGCAGCGTTGTCGGGGGAGTAAGCTCCTACGAGCAGTACTTC. It translates to CSVVGGVSSYEQYF. V gene TRBV29-1 combines with J gene TRBJ2-7; maybe TRBD2 (6 bases). V lost 4 bases and J lost 0, with 13 bases in between. This CDR3 spans 14 amino acids. Per the germline V gene, CDR1 is SQVTM and CDR2 is ANQGSEA.

The chain is built from TRBV5-1 and TRBJ2-1; 10 positions agree with TRBD1. CDR3 size: 16 residues. V lost 4 bases, J lost 5 bases, and 9 bases stayed unmatched. CDR1 is SGHRS, CDR2 YFSETQ, per germline. CDR3 sequence reads: CASSGGDRGLHNEQFF. The CDR3 nucleotides are TGCGCCAGCAGCGGAGGGGACAGGGGACTCCACAATGAGCAGTTCTTC.

The genes are TRBV7-2 and TRBJ2-7; D remains ambiguous. Trimming removed 5 bases from V and 0 bases from J, with 14 bases in between. Germline V gene sequence: CDR1 SGHTA, CDR2 FQGNSA. The CDR3 totals 15 residues. The DNA for the CDR3 is TGTGCCAGCAGCCTATCGCCGGCGCGCTCCTACGAGCAGTACTTC. It yields the protein CASSLSPARSYEQYF.

This chain joins TRBV7-2 and TRBJ2-7; D gene ambiguous. CDR1 and CDR2 (germline): SGHTA, FQGNSA. This CDR3 spans 13 amino acids. Trimming took 5 bases from V and 5 from J, leaving 13 bases between them. The CDR3 is CASSHPALHEQYF. The CDR3, as DNA: TGTGCCAGCAGCCACCCCGCTTTGCACGAGCAGTACTTC.

Here the CDR3 reads CSALGGRDYEQYF. CDR3 in DNA: TGCAGTGCCCTGGGCGGCAGGGACTACGAGCAGTACTTC. The chain is built from TRBV20-1 and TRBJ2-5; TRBD1 might be the D (5 bases). The tail of the sequence fits TRBJ2-7 better, so the J call may be wrong. This CDR3 is 13 amino acids long. Germline lookup yields CDR1 DFQATT and CDR2 SNEGSKA (reference sequence).

The chain has TRBV3-1 and TRBJ2-2, with D possibly matching TRBD1 (6 bases). The length of the CDR3 is 16 residues. Trimming cost V 0 bases and J 6 bases, with 14 bases left between them. The germline V gene has CDR1 LGHDT and CDR2 YNNKEL (reference sequence). DNA of the CDR3: TGTGCCAGCAGCCAAGAAATACAGGGCTGGGCCGGGGAGCTGTTTTTT. Its protein is CASSQEIQGWAGELFF.

This sequence joins TRBV27 and TRBJ2-3; unclear D gene. Germline values: CDR1 MNHEY, CDR2 SMNVEV (reference sequence). V was trimmed by 5 bases and J by 0 bases, leaving 18 bases between them. CDR3 size: 17 residues. The CDR3 nucleotides are TGTGCCAGCAGTCCCCTCTCCTTTGGTACTAGCACAGATACGCAGTATTTT. Protein product: CASSPLSFGTSTDTQYF.

V is TRBV3-1 and J is TRBJ2-4; tentatively, D is TRBD1 (5 bases). In germline, CDR1 is LGHDT, CDR2 YNNKEL (reference sequence). CDR3 length: 19 residues. Trimming pared 4 bases from V and 2 bases from J, leaving 24 bases between. CDR3 protein: CASSLQPLTAGKTKNIQYF. In nucleotides, the CDR3 is TGTGCCAGCAGCCTACAACCTCTGACTGCAGGGAAAACCAAAAACATTCAGTACTTC. The whole variable domain, filled in from reference TRBV3-1 and TRBJ2-4, reads DTAVSQTPKYLVTQMGNDKSIKCEQNLGHDTMYWYKQDSKKFLKIMFSYNNKELIINETVPNRFSPKSPDKAHLNLHINSLELGDSAVYFCASSLQPLTAGKTKNIQYFGAGTRLSVL.

This clonotype has just a few counts. The rearrangement links TRBV5-1 to TRBJ1-4; D might be TRBD1 (5 bases). V lost 1 base, J lost 3 bases, and 10 bases lay in between. Germline CDR1 SGHRS, CDR2 YFSETQ. The CDR3 length is 15 residues. Written as DNA, the CDR3 is TGCGCCAGCAGCTTGTCGAGAGGGGCTAATGAAAAACTGTTTTTT. Protein: CASSLSRGANEKLFF.

This chain connects TRBV28 to TRBJ2-7; D remains unclear. The V end was cut by 2 bases, the J end by 5 bases, with 7 bases between. This CDR3 has 12 residues. Germline loops: CDR1 MDHEN, CDR2 SYDVKM. The CDR3 sequence is CASSLTYHEQYF. CDR3 coding DNA: TGTGCCAGCAGTTTAACGTATCACGAGCAGTACTTC.

This clonotype has a handful of counts. V is TRBV9 and J is TRBJ1-2; no definite D call. Per germline, CDR1 SGDLS and CDR2 YYNGEE. V was clipped by 0 bases and J by 6 bases, with 12 bases between them. The CDR3 has 14 amino acids. Here the CDR3 DNA reads TGTGCCAGCAGCGTAGACTCGGTAGGGAATGGCTACACCTTC. Its protein product is CASSVDSVGNGYTF.

The rearrangement joins TRBV12-3 or TRBV12-4 to TRBJ2-6; 12 nucleotides match TRBD2. Trimming took 4 bases from V and 4 from J; bases not matched to a gene: 11. The CDR3 covers 19 residues. The CDR3 DNA reads TGTGCCAGCAGTTCGAGACTAGCGGGAGTCTCGGTGGGGGCCAACGTCCTGACTTTC. Amino acids: CASSSRLAGVSVGANVLTF.

The chain combines TRBV13 with TRBJ2-1; D unclear. Germline CDR1 and CDR2: PRHDT and FYEKMQ (reference sequence). Deletions cut 6 bases from V and 4 bases from J, with 10 bases between. The CDR3 is 13 amino acids. In nucleotides, the CDR3 is TGTGCCAGCAGGACGGCGGCATACAATGAGCAGTTCTTC. It encodes CASRTAAYNEQFF.